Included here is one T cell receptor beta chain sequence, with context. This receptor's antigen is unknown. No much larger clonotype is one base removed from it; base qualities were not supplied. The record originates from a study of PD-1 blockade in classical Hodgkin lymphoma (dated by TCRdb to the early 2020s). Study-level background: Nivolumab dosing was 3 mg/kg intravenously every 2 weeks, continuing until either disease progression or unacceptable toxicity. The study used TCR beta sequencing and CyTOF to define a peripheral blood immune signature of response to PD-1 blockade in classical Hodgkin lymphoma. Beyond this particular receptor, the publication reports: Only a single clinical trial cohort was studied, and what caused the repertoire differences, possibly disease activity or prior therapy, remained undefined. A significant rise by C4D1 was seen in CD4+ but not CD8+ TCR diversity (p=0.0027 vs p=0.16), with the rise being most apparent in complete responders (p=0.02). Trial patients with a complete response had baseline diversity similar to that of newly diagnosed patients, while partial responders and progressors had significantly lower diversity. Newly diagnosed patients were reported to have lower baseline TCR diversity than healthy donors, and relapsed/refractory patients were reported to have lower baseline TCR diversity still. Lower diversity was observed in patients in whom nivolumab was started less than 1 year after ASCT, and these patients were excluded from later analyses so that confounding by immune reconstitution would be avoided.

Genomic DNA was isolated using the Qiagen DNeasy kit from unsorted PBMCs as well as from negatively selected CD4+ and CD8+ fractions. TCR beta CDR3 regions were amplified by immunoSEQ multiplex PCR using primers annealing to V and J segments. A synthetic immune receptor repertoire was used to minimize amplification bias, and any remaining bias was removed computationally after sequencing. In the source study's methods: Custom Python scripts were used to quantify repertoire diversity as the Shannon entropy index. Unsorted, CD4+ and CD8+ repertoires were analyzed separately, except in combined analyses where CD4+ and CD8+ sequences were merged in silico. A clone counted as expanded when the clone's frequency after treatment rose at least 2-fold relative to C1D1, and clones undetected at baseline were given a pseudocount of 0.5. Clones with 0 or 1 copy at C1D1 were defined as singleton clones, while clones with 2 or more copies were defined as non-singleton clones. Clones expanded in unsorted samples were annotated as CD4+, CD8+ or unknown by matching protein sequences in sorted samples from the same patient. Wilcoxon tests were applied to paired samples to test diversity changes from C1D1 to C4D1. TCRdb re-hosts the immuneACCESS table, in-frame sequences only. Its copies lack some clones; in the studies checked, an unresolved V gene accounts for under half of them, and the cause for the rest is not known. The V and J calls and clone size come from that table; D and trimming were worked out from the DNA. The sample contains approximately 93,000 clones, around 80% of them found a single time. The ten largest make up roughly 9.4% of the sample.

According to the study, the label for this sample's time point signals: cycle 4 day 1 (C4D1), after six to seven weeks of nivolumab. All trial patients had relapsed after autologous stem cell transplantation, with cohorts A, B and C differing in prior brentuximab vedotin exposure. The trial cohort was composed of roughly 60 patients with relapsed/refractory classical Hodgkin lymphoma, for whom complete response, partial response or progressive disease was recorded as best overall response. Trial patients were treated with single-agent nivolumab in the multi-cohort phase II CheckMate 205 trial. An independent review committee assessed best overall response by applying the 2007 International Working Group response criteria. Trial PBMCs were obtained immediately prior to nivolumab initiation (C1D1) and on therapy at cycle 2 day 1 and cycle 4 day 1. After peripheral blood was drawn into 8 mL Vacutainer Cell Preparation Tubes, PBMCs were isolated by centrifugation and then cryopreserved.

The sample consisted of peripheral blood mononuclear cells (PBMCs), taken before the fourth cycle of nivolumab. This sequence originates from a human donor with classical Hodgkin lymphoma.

CDR3 protein: CASSPGSGSYNSPLHF. In nucleotides, the sequence is TGTGCCAGCAGTCCTGGATCTGGCTCCTATAATTCACCCCTCCACTTT. The sequence links TRBV7-9 to TRBJ1-6; a confident D gene designation cannot be given. The CDR3 holds 16 amino acids from the cysteine to the phenylalanine. Only the CDR3 part of the read is kept: 48 bases, read in frame from the first base. Trimming removed 6 bases from V and 0 bases from J, leaving 12 bases between the germline ends. The germline V gene (reference sequence) sets CDR1 to SEHNR and CDR2 to FQNEAQ.